Listed below are T cell receptor beta chains from one sample, sequenced in a study of cytomegalovirus exposure and HLA in healthy donors. The assay was immunoSEQ multiplex PCR, and TCRdb's table has in-frame clones only and misses some. The table lists approximately 130,000 clones. Sequencing used PBMCs. The source of these receptors is an older woman in good health and CMV-seronegative. Each CDR3 is given with its conserved first and last residue. The D gene is left open where the match is weak.

v_gene: TRBV15
d_gene: TRBD1
j_gene: TRBJ2-5
CDR3aa: CATSKKAGGTTQETQYF
CDR3nt: TGTGCCACCAGCAAAAAGGCAGGGGGCACAACCCAAGAGACCCAGTACTTC

v_gene: TRBV12-5
d_gene: NA
j_gene: TRBJ1-1
CDR3aa: CASGLWPGGTEAFF
CDR3nt: TGTGCTAGTGGTTTGTGGCCCGGCGGCACTGAAGCTTTCTTT

v_gene: TRBV18
d_gene: NA
j_gene: TRBJ2-7
CDR3aa: CASSPGIFLRRSSYEQYF
CDR3nt: TGTGCCAGCTCACCGGGGATTTTCTTGCGGAGGAGCTCCTACGAGCAGTACTTC

v_gene: TRBV6-1
d_gene: TRBD1
j_gene: TRBJ1-1
CDR3aa: CASSGQGATEAFF
CDR3nt: TGTGCCAGCAGTGGTCAGGGGGCCACTGAAGCTTTCTTT

v_gene: TRBV19
d_gene: TRBD2
j_gene: TRBJ2-5
CDR3aa: CASSITWEGRETQYF
CDR3nt: TGTGCCAGTAGTATCACGTGGGAGGGCCGGGAGACCCAGTACTTC

v_gene: TRBV7-9
d_gene: NA
j_gene: TRBJ2-7
CDR3aa: CASSPQGGYEQYF
CDR3nt: TGTGCCAGCAGCCCCCAGGGGGGCTACGAGCAGTACTTC

v_gene: TRBV2
d_gene: NA
j_gene: TRBJ2-7
CDR3aa: CASSEGERSYEQYF
CDR3nt: TGTGCCAGCAGTGAAGGGGAGAGGTCCTACGAGCAGTACTTC

v_gene: TRBV5-5
d_gene: NA
j_gene: TRBJ2-6
CDR3aa: CASSFGQNSGANVLTF
CDR3nt: TGTGCCAGCAGCTTCGGACAGAACTCTGGGGCCAACGTCCTGACTTTC

v_gene: TRBV5-1
d_gene: TRBD1
j_gene: TRBJ2-7
CDR3aa: CASSLGTGGGEQYF
CDR3nt: TGCGCCAGCAGCTTGGGGACAGGGGGTGGCGAGCAGTACTTC

v_gene: TRBV28
d_gene: NA
j_gene: TRBJ2-7
CDR3aa: CASRPSAYEQYF
CDR3nt: TGTGCCAGCAGACCCTCAGCCTACGAGCAGTACTTC

v_gene: TRBV7-8
d_gene: NA
j_gene: TRBJ2-7
CDR3aa: CASSSRTPKVPYEQYF
CDR3nt: TGTGCCAGCAGCTCAAGGACTCCTAAAGTCCCCTACGAGCAGTACTTC

v_gene: TRBV6-6
d_gene: NA
j_gene: TRBJ2-4
CDR3aa: CASRPEHRVSKNIQYF
CDR3nt: TGTGCCAGCAGGCCAGAGCACAGGGTTTCCAAAAACATTCAGTACTTC

v_gene: TRBV11-2
d_gene: NA
j_gene: TRBJ2-1
CDR3aa: CASSLVWRPTYNEQFF
CDR3nt: TGTGCCAGCAGCTTAGTATGGAGGCCCACCTACAATGAGCAGTTCTTC

v_gene: TRBV18
d_gene: NA
j_gene: TRBJ1-1
CDR3aa: CASSPQGINTEAFF
CDR3nt: TGTGCCAGCTCACCACAGGGGATTAACACTGAAGCTTTCTTT

v_gene: TRBV6-5
d_gene: NA
j_gene: TRBJ1-1
CDR3aa: CASSSPSRATEAFF
CDR3nt: TGTGCCAGCAGTTCTCCCTCCAGGGCCACTGAAGCTTTCTTT

v_gene: TRBV7-8
d_gene: NA
j_gene: TRBJ2-3
CDR3aa: CASSLIEAYGAGKGDTQYF
CDR3nt: TGTGCCAGCAGCCTCATCGAGGCTTACGGCGCCGGTAAGGGGGATACGCAGTATTTT

v_gene: TRBV10-3
d_gene: NA
j_gene: TRBJ2-1
CDR3aa: CAIMRNYNEQFF
CDR3nt: TGTGCCATCATGAGGAATTACAATGAGCAGTTCTTC

v_gene: TRBV6-1
d_gene: TRBD1
j_gene: TRBJ1-1
CDR3aa: CASSPQGSTEAFF
CDR3nt: TGTGCCAGCAGTCCACAGGGGAGCACTGAAGCTTTCTTT

v_gene: TRBV11-3
d_gene: TRBD1
j_gene: TRBJ2-7
CDR3aa: CASSPSGTEVYEQYF
CDR3nt: TGTGCCAGCAGCCCCTCCGGGACAGAGGTCTACGAGCAGTACTTC

v_gene: TRBV12-2
d_gene: NA
j_gene: TRBJ1-1
CDR3aa: CASRLVGGTEAFF
CDR3nt: TGTGCAAGTCGCTTAGTAGGGGGCACTGAAGCTTTCTTT

v_gene: TRBV9
d_gene: NA
j_gene: TRBJ2-2
CDR3aa: CASSVGGESGGELFF
CDR3nt: TGTGCCAGCAGCGTAGGTGGGGAGTCGGGCGGGGAGCTGTTTTTT

v_gene: TRBV9
d_gene: NA
j_gene: TRBJ1-1
CDR3aa: CASSPTENTEAFF
CDR3nt: TGTGCCAGCAGCCCAACAGAGAACACTGAAGCTTTCTTT

v_gene: TRBV28
d_gene: NA
j_gene: TRBJ2-4
CDR3aa: CASRKRAKNIQYF
CDR3nt: TGTGCCAGCAGAAAGCGGGCCAAAAACATTCAGTACTTC

v_gene: TRBV6-5
d_gene: TRBD1
j_gene: TRBJ1-2
CDR3aa: CASSYQDRGYGYTF
CDR3nt: TGTGCCAGCAGTTACCAGGACAGGGGCTATGGCTACACCTTC

v_gene: TRBV10-1
d_gene: TRBD2
j_gene: TRBJ2-3
CDR3aa: CASSELAGGPGTQYF
CDR3nt: TGCGCCAGCAGTGAATTAGCGGGGGGGCCGGGTACGCAGTATTTT

v_gene: TRBV30
d_gene: TRBD2
j_gene: TRBJ2-2
CDR3aa: CAWSPSGSSGVGELFF
CDR3nt: TGTGCCTGGAGTCCTAGCGGGAGTTCGGGTGTCGGGGAGCTGTTTTTT

v_gene: TRBV9
d_gene: NA
j_gene: TRBJ1-6
CDR3aa: CASSVDAGSRSPLHF
CDR3nt: TGTGCCAGCAGCGTAGATGCAGGGTCTAGGTCACCCCTCCACTTT

v_gene: TRBV7-6
d_gene: NA
j_gene: TRBJ2-7
CDR3aa: CASSLGPEDEQYF
CDR3nt: TGTGCCAGCAGCTTAGGGCCCGAGGACGAGCAGTACTTC

v_gene: TRBV6-1
d_gene: NA
j_gene: TRBJ1-1
CDR3aa: CASISPGGRTEAFF
CDR3nt: TGTGCCAGCATCTCCCCGGGGGGCAGGACTGAAGCTTTCTTT

v_gene: TRBV6-1
d_gene: NA
j_gene: TRBJ1-1
CDR3aa: CASSDYRVDTEAFF
CDR3nt: TGTGCCAGCAGTGATTACAGGGTGGACACTGAAGCTTTCTTT

v_gene: TRBV28
d_gene: NA
j_gene: TRBJ1-5
CDR3aa: CASSVGQRSNQPQHF
CDR3nt: TGTGCCAGCAGTGTCGGACAGCGTAGCAATCAGCCCCAGCATTTT

v_gene: TRBV7-7
d_gene: NA
j_gene: TRBJ2-7
CDR3aa: CASSLVARLTYEQYF
CDR3nt: TGTGCTAGCAGCTTAGTGGCCAGGTTGACCTACGAGCAGTACTTC

v_gene: TRBV7-2
d_gene: NA
j_gene: TRBJ2-3
CDR3aa: CASREGNTQYF
CDR3nt: TGTGCCAGCAGGGAGGGAAATACGCAGTATTTT

v_gene: TRBV30
d_gene: NA
j_gene: TRBJ2-3
CDR3aa: CAWRAGIETDTQYF
CDR3nt: TGTGCCTGGAGGGCCGGGATTGAAACAGATACGCAGTATTTT

v_gene: TRBV4-2
d_gene: NA
j_gene: TRBJ1-5
CDR3aa: CASSQDGQKDQPQHF
CDR3nt: TGTGCCAGCAGCCAAGATGGACAGAAGGATCAGCCCCAGCATTTT

v_gene: TRBV25-1
d_gene: TRBD2
j_gene: TRBJ2-7
CDR3aa: CASTGEGMGPYEQYF
CDR3nt: TGTGCCAGCACTGGGGAGGGAATGGGCCCCTACGAGCAGTACTTC

v_gene: TRBV18
d_gene: TRBD1
j_gene: TRBJ2-7
CDR3aa: CASSPPVAGGYEQYF
CDR3nt: TGTGCCAGCTCACCTCCGGTAGCAGGGGGCTACGAGCAGTACTTC

v_gene: TRBV13
d_gene: NA
j_gene: TRBJ2-3
CDR3aa: CASSLSAESTDTQYF
CDR3nt: TGTGCCAGCAGCTTATCAGCGGAAAGCACAGATACGCAGTATTTT

v_gene: TRBV5-8
d_gene: TRBD1
j_gene: TRBJ1-5
CDR3aa: CASSSPDRGDLAQHF
CDR3nt: TGTGCCAGCAGCTCACCGGACAGGGGGGATTTGGCCCAGCATTTT

v_gene: TRBV5-1
d_gene: NA
j_gene: TRBJ2-5
CDR3aa: CASSLVREFQETQYF
CDR3nt: TGCGCCAGCAGCTTGGTGCGTGAATTCCAAGAGACCCAGTACTTC

v_gene: TRBV11-2
d_gene: NA
j_gene: TRBJ2-7
CDR3aa: CASSRPGVEQYF
CDR3nt: TGTGCCAGCAGCCGACCGGGGGTCGAGCAGTACTTC

v_gene: TRBV2
d_gene: TRBD2
j_gene: TRBJ2-1
CDR3aa: CASSQASGRADEQFF
CDR3nt: TGTGCCAGCAGTCAAGCTAGCGGGAGGGCCGATGAGCAGTTCTTC

v_gene: TRBV6-4
d_gene: TRBD2
j_gene: TRBJ2-1
CDR3aa: CASSRSSLAAGGPDEQFF
CDR3nt: TGTGCCAGCAGTCGTTCGTCTCTTGCAGCGGGGGGGCCGGATGAGCAGTTCTTC

v_gene: TRBV2
d_gene: NA
j_gene: TRBJ1-4
CDR3aa: CASGVLKEKLFF
CDR3nt: TGTGCCAGCGGAGTTCTCAAGGAAAAACTGTTTTTT

v_gene: TRBV4-1
d_gene: NA
j_gene: TRBJ2-5
CDR3aa: CASSQPHTGQETQYF
CDR3nt: TGCGCCAGCAGCCAACCCCACACAGGTCAAGAGACCCAGTACTTC

v_gene: TRBV29-1
d_gene: NA
j_gene: TRBJ2-3
CDR3aa: CSVVQAAQTQYF
CDR3nt: TGCAGCGTTGTACAGGCGGCCCAAACGCAGTATTTT

v_gene: TRBV2
d_gene: NA
j_gene: TRBJ2-5
CDR3aa: CASSEPGGRKTQYF
CDR3nt: TGTGCCAGCAGTGAGCCCGGGGGTCGGAAGACCCAGTACTTC

v_gene: TRBV28
d_gene: TRBD1
j_gene: TRBJ2-7
CDR3aa: CASYKPGQGAYEQYF
CDR3nt: TGTGCCAGTTATAAACCGGGACAGGGGGCGTACGAGCAGTACTTC

v_gene: TRBV2
d_gene: TRBD1
j_gene: TRBJ1-4
CDR3aa: CAVGDSLKLFF
CDR3nt: TGTGCGGTAGGGGACAGCCTAAAACTGTTTTTT